This T cell receptor (beta chain) was recovered during a study of shared clonotypes between healthy human individuals. A remark on this clone: Its antigen is not identified.

Whole-study results and caveats: Despite large depth, sorted-subset datasets appeared incompletely sequenced.

The CDR3 spans 14 residues. Trimming removed 6 bases from V and 3 bases from J, with 15 bases in between. Per germline, CDR1 SGHAT and CDR2 FQNNGV. The repertoire was sequenced with immunoSEQ multiplex PCR; TCRdb's copy has only in-frame clones and lacks some. Of just over 2,000,000 clones in the sample, about 95% were seen once. This chain uses TRBV11-2 with TRBJ2-7, with no clear D. Input material: naive CD4+ T cells sorted from blood. Subset of the sample: CD45RA+ positively selected. This sequence originates from a man younger than 30 in good health. In nucleotides, the CDR3 is TGTGCCAGCAGGTCCCTGGAGACGAACTACGAGCAGTACTTC. Encoded protein: CASRSLETNYEQYF.